This T cell receptor beta chain was sequenced in a study of T cell responses to AZD1222 COVID-19 vaccine. Study as a whole: The study pooled second doses at about 4 or about 12 weeks. Findings and limits, study-wide: Among vaccine-associated CD4 TCRs, coverage spanned spike, with dominance at 160-218 and 743-854. Breadth and depth of Spike-specific TCRs rose after two AZD1222 doses.

With respect to this clone: The antigen is not known.

Sequencing was performed with immunoSEQ multiplex PCR; in TCRdb, only in-frame clones are kept and a portion is missing. Of around 120,000 clones listed, 92% are singletons. This clonotype was sampled from an adult in good health. The sequences come from peripheral blood, collected on day 0 of AZD1222 vaccination.

CDR3 DNA sequence: TGTGCCAGCAGCTTAGAGATTCGGGGCCCATATGGCTACACCTTC. Amino acid sequence: CASSLEIRGPYGYTF. The chain links TRBV11-2 to TRBJ1-2; possibly TRBD1 for D (5 bases). The CDR3 runs to 15 residues. With 0 bases removed from V and 5 bases from J, the gap between germline ends came to 13 bases. Looked up from germline, CDR1 is SGHAT and CDR2 is FQNNGV.